This TCR beta chain is from a study of blood T cell repertoires in COVID-19. Germline V CDR1 and CDR2: SGHTA, FQGNSA. V was pared by 0 bases and J by 7 bases, with 10 bases between. There are 14 residues in the CDR3. Produced via immunoSEQ multiplex PCR; TCRdb's table is partial and in-frame only. Altogether about 160,000 clones are present, around 74% being singletons, with the ten largest covering around 2.8%. This sequence originates from a man in his 70s with acute or convalescent COVID-19. The chain recombines TRBV7-2 with TRBJ2-1, with a weak D call TRBD1 (6 bases). The sequenced sample was peripheral blood. The CDR3 loop is CASSLAQGPNEQFF. The CDR3 DNA sequence: TGTGCCAGCAGCTTAGCCCAGGGGCCGAATGAGCAGTTCTTC.